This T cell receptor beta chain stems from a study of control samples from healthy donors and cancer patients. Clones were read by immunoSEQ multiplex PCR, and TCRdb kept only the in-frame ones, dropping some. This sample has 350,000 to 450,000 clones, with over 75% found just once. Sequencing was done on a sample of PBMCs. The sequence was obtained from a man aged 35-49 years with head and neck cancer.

This CDR3 reads CASSLIAGMDTEAFF. CDR3 in DNA: TGCGCCAGCAGCTTGATAGCAGGGATGGACACTGAAGCTTTCTTT. The chain joins TRBV5-1 to TRBJ1-1, with a weak D call TRBD1 (5 bases). The V end lost 1 base, the J end lost 3 bases, and 13 bases lay between the germline ends. Germline V gene data show CDR1 as SGHRS and CDR2 as YFSETQ. CDR3 size: 15 residues.